This entry lists 3 T cell receptor beta chains sequenced from one sample in a study of T cell responses to AZD1222 COVID-19 vaccine. TCRdb's copy holds only in-frame clones and misses some; the assay was immunoSEQ multiplex PCR. The sample yields some 50,000 clones, 70% to 90% seen once. Sequenced material: peripheral blood, taken 28 days after the second AZD1222 dose. These receptor sequences come from an adult who received the AZD1222 COVID-19 vaccine.

The chain carries TRBV5-8 and TRBJ1-5, with D unclear. The CDR3 length is 16 residues. Trimming took 4 bases from V and 0 from J, leaving 14 bases between them. Germline V gene sequence: CDR1 SGHTS, CDR2 YDEGEE. CDR3 DNA: TGTGCCAGCAGCCCAGAAACTTATTATAGCAATCAGCCCCAGCATTTT. Its translation is CASSPETYYSNQPQHF.

This chain links TRBV15 with TRBJ2-7; TRBD2 matches 8 bases. CDR1 and CDR2 from the germline V gene are LNHNV and YYDKDF (reference sequence). The CDR3 loop spans 16 amino acids. J lost 6 bases, V lost 1 base, and 11 bases had no gene match. CDR3 sequence reads: CATSRGGTSYLGEQYF. As DNA, the CDR3 is TGTGCCACCAGCAGAGGGGGGACTAGTTATTTAGGCGAGCAGTACTTC. Complete variable domain (other parts from reference TRBV15 and TRBJ2-7): DAMVIQNPRYQVTQFGKPVTLSCSQTLNHNVMYWYQQKSSQAPKLLFHYYDKDFNNEADTPDNFQSRRPNTSFCFLDIRSPGLGDTAMYLCATSRGGTSYLGEQYFGPGTRLTVT.

The gene calls are TRBV13 and TRBJ2-6; 9 nucleotides line up with TRBD1. CDR1 and CDR2 from the germline V gene are PRHDT and FYEKMQ (reference sequence). CDR3 length: 16 residues. V was clipped by 4 bases and J by 2 bases; unmatched bases: 3. CDR3 nucleotides: TGTGCCAGCAGCTCAAACAGGGGGCCTGGGGCCAACGTCCTGACTTTC. It specifies CASSSNRGPGANVLTF.